The T cell receptor beta chain under discussion was sequenced for a study of shared clonotypes between healthy human individuals. In the study's own analysis: As immunoSEQ supplied junction-only sequences (without quality scores), filtering differed. The protocol was immunoSEQ multiplex PCR, while the TCRdb copy is restricted to in-frame clones and leaves out a portion. D and trimming were read from the DNA, whereas the V and J calls and clone size are those reported in that table. The data contain about 1 million clones, around 82% of them seen just once; the ten biggest clones take up around 0.47%. The length of the CDR3 is 12 residues. Germline assignment: CDR1 SQVTM and CDR2 ANQGSEA. V lost 5 bases and J 4 bases, leaving 11 bases between the germline ends.

The sequence was obtained from a man aged 18 to 30 in good health. Some clones in this sample may be carry-over from other donors' samples. V is TRBV29-1 and J is TRBJ1-1; D may be TRBD1 (5 bases). The sample consisted of memory CD4+ T cells from PBMCs. Stated subset: CD45RA-negative fraction. The CDR3 DNA follows: TGCAGCGTTCAGGGTTCGGCCACTGAAGCTTTCTTT. As protein: CSVQGSATEAFF. Looking up the rest from reference TRBV29-1 and TRBJ1-1 gives the full variable domain: SAVISQKPSRDICQRGTSLTIQCQVDSQVTMMFWYRQQPGQSLTLIATANQGSEATYESGFVIDKFPISRPNLTFSTLTVSNMSPEDSSIYLCSVQGSATEAFFGQGTRLTVV.